Presented here are 22 T cell receptor beta chains from one specimen sequenced in a study of T-cell reconstitution after alpha-beta-depleted transplantation in children. Unique molecular identifiers were built into the TCRbeta library. MiXCR, run by TCRdb on the PCR reads, gives a single entry per CDR3 protein. The table includes about 830,000 distinct CDR3 sequences, less than 20% detected once. This sample comprised PBMCs, mostly from graft donor cells, obtained 360 days after TCRalphabeta/CD19-depleted stem cell transplant. Receptor source: a male patient younger than 18 who had a stem cell transplant for acute lymphoblastic leukemia, so the T cells may come from the graft donor.

This rearrangement joins TRBV6-5 to TRBJ2-3, with D hard to call. The germline CDR1 and CDR2 sequences are MNHEY and SVGAGI. The CDR3 loop spans 15 amino acids. The V end lost 0 bases, the J end lost 0 bases, and 7 bases lay between the germline ends. The CDR3 nucleotides are TGTGCCAGCAGTTACTCTTTCCGAAGCACAGATACGCAGTATTTT. Its protein product is CASSYSFRSTDTQYF.

In this sample, this clonotype turned up a few times. V is TRBV21-1 and J is TRBJ2-7; TRBD2, as called in the table, went unchecked against the DNA. TRBV21-1 is reported as a pseudogene. This CDR3 has 16 amino acids. The CDR3 DNA follows: TGTGCCAGCAGCAAAGGGACTAGCGGGAGGGCCTACGAGCAGTACTTC. Amino acid sequence: CASSKGTSGRAYEQYF.

This clonotype was detected only a few times. The chain combines TRBV10-3 with TRBJ2-7; tentatively, D is TRBD2 (6 bases). Per the germline V gene, CDR1 is ENHRY and CDR2 is SYGVKD. V shed 7 bases and J shed 7 bases, with 14 bases lying between them. This CDR3 region has 12 residues. The CDR3 DNA reads TGTGCCATCATGGGGGGATTGCCGGAGCAGTACTTC. Its protein is CAIMGGLPEQYF.

DNA of the CDR3: TGTGCCAGCAGCGTAGTTCCAGCGGGAGGGAATGAGCAGTTCTTC. It specifies CASSVVPAGGNEQFF. The chain uses TRBV9 and TRBJ2-1; TRBD2 matches at 10 bases. J lost 7 bases, V lost 0 bases, and 4 bases had no gene match. Germline V lookup: CDR1 SGDLS, CDR2 YYNGEE. The CDR3 totals 15 residues.

In this sample, this clonotype turned up a few times. This sequence joins TRBV5-1 and TRBJ2-3; 8 positions agree with TRBD2. The V and J ends lost 3 bases and 0 bases, in that order; junction bases with no gene match: 18. This CDR3 is 20 amino acids long. Germline CDR1 is SGHRS and CDR2 is YFSETQ. CDR3 region: CASSSLQGAGGTPSTDTQYF. Written as DNA, the CDR3 is TGCGCCAGCAGCTCCCTCCAGGGCGCGGGAGGTACCCCTAGCACAGATACGCAGTATTTT. The full variable domain, in which reference TRBV5-1 and TRBJ2-3 provide the parts outside the CDR3, is KAGVTQTPRYLIKTRGQQVTLSCSPISGHRSVSWYQQTPGQGLQFLFEYFSETQRNKGNFPGRFSGRQFSNSRSEMNVSTLELGDSALYLCASSSLQGAGGTPSTDTQYFGPGTRLTVL.

This clonotype came up many times. This chain joins TRBV6-5 and TRBJ2-2; D is ambiguous. V was trimmed by 7 bases and J by 7 bases, leaving 10 bases between them. Germline V CDR1 and CDR2: MNHEY, SVGAGI. CDR3 length: 12 residues. Here the CDR3 reads CASMDTIGELFF. CDR3 nucleotide sequence: TGTGCCAGCATGGATACGATCGGGGAGCTGTTTTTT.

This clonotype has just a few counts. The chain couples TRBV9 to TRBJ2-1, with D unresolved. The CDR3 is 15 amino acids. The germline V gene encodes CDR1 SGDLS and CDR2 YYNGEE. Trimming took 4 bases from V and 3 from J, leaving 14 bases between them. The CDR3 loop reads CASSPPVGGYNEQFF. In DNA form, the CDR3 reads TGTGCCAGCAGCCCTCCCGTTGGCGGCTACAATGAGCAGTTCTTC.

This clonotype was recorded a few times. V usage is TRBV20-1 and J usage is TRBJ1-2; TRBD1 matches 7 bases. J was trimmed by 6 bases and V by 3 bases; bases with no gene match: 13. This CDR3 comprises 15 residues. Germline CDR1 is DFQATT and CDR2 is SNEGSKA (reference sequence). The CDR3 sequence is CSASLTGVRTDGYTF. The CDR3 DNA reads TGCAGTGCTAGCCTTACAGGGGTTAGGACGGATGGCTACACCTTC.

The J gene is TRBJ2-1, the V gene TRBV19; no clear D gene. Germline loops: CDR1 LNHDA, CDR2 SQIVND (reference sequence). This CDR3 has 14 amino acids. The V end lost 8 bases, the J end lost 7 bases, and 18 bases lay between the germline ends. CDR3 loop: CASGRGEPLNEQFF. CDR3 coding DNA: TGTGCCAGTGGTCGCGGCGAACCCCTTAATGAGCAGTTCTTC.

This chain joins TRBV30 and TRBJ2-7, with no clear D. Germline V lookup: CDR1 GTSNPN, CDR2 SVGIG (reference sequence). Trimming stripped 1 base from V and 4 bases from J, with 11 bases between. The CDR3 runs to 13 residues. This chain's CDR3 is CAWSEVQPYEQYF. In DNA, the CDR3 is TGTGCCTGGAGTGAAGTACAGCCGTACGAGCAGTACTTC.

This clonotype occurred many times. The chain combines TRBV4-1 with TRBJ2-2; 10 bases match TRBD1. Looked up from germline, CDR1 is MGHRA and CDR2 is YSYEKL. J lost 4 bases, V lost 4 bases, and 3 bases had no gene match. The CDR3 has 15 amino acids. The chain's CDR3 is CASSLGQGGTGELFF. For the CDR3, the DNA is TGCGCCAGCAGCCTCGGACAGGGGGGCACCGGGGAGCTGTTTTTT.

The rearrangement uses TRBV7-9 and TRBJ2-2; 9 bases align to TRBD2. The V gene's germline CDR1 is SEHNR and CDR2 FQNEAQ (reference sequence). The CDR3 totals 15 residues. V shed 5 bases, J shed 6 bases, and the junction held 7 bases outside the gene matches. This chain's CDR3 is CASSPSGRNPGELFF. CDR3 DNA sequence: TGTGCCAGCAGCCCGAGCGGGAGGAATCCCGGGGAGCTGTTTTTT. Filled out from reference TRBV7-9 and TRBJ2-2, the complete variable domain reads DTGVSQNPRHKITKRGQNVTFRCDPISEHNRLYWYRQTLGQGPEFLTYFQNEAQLEKSRLLSDRFSAERPKGSFSTLEIQRTEQGDSAMYLCASSPSGRNPGELFFGEGSRLTVL.

The rearrangement links TRBV7-2 to TRBJ2-7, with D possibly matching TRBD1 (5 bases). The CDR3 is 16 amino acids. CDR1 and CDR2 from the germline V gene are SGHTA and FQGNSA. V was pared by 3 bases and J by 5 bases, with 20 bases between. Here the CDR3 DNA reads TGTGCCAGCAGCTTTCATCAGGGTGTCTACTTGGACGAGCAGTACTTC. Translation gives CASSFHQGVYLDEQYF.

The V and J genes are TRBV6-5 and TRBJ2-2; either TRBD1 or TRBD2 may supply D (5 bases each). CDR3 length: 16 amino acids. The V gene's germline CDR1 is MNHEY and CDR2 SVGAGI. With 0 bases removed from V and 1 base from J, the gap between germline ends came to 9 bases. The CDR3 coding sequence is TGTGCCAGCAGTTACTCCGGGACCTGGAACACCGGGGAGCTGTTTTTT. It specifies CASSYSGTWNTGELFF.

This clonotype was counted only a few times. V usage is TRBV20-1 and J usage is TRBJ2-1, with D unresolved. V lost 4 bases and J lost 0, with 7 bases in between. CDR1 is DFQATT, CDR2 SNEGSKA, per germline (reference sequence). This CDR3 contains 13 residues. CDR3 in DNA: TGCAGTGCTACCTTTAGCTCCTACAATGAGCAGTTCTTC. It codes for CSATFSSYNEQFF.

This clonotype occurred many times. The chain links TRBV20-1 to TRBJ2-7, with 7 bases aligning to TRBD2. V was clipped by 0 bases and J by 3 bases; unmatched bases: 5. The germline gives CDR1 DFQATT, CDR2 SNEGSKA (reference sequence). This CDR3 has 14 residues. The CDR3 bases are TGCAGTGCTAGAGAGTACCCGGGGGGCTACGAGCAGTACTTC. The encoded protein is CSAREYPGGYEQYF.

This clonotype has just a few counts. The chain's CDR3 is CASSQGTQYF. DNA of the CDR3: TGTGCCAGCAGCCAGGGCACGCAGTATTTT. The genes are TRBV3-1 and TRBJ2-3, with D unresolved. Germline V gene data show CDR1 as LGHDT and CDR2 as YNNKEL (reference sequence). The CDR3 runs 10 residues. V was shortened by 3 bases and J by 9 bases, with 4 bases between the two germline ends.

This clonotype is a singleton in its sample. This chain joins TRBV20-1 and TRBJ2-1; 14 bases map to TRBD2. After removal of 5 bases from V and 13 bases from J, the junction contained 10 bases not matched to a gene. This CDR3 is built from 14 residues. Per the germline V gene, CDR1 is DFQATT and CDR2 is SNEGSKA (reference sequence). The DNA of the CDR3 is TGCAGTGCTCCGACTAGCGGGGGGGTCGATGGACAGTTCTTC. It codes for CSAPTSGGVDGQFF.

Only a few counts were recorded for this clonotype. The chain has TRBV29-1 and TRBJ2-7; 8 bases are shared with TRBD2. Germline-derived CDR1 and CDR2 are SQVTM and ANQGSEA. V shed 0 bases and J 0 bases; nucleotides not matched to a gene: 4. The CDR3 has 15 amino acids. The CDR3 coding sequence is TGCAGCGTTGAAGATCCCGGGACTAGCTCCTACGAGCAGTACTTC. This codes for CSVEDPGTSSYEQYF.

This clonotype was observed a handful of times. The rearrangement links TRBV18 to TRBJ2-1, with a weak D call TRBD1 (5 bases). The CDR3 runs 13 residues. CDR1 KGHSH and CDR2 LQKENI come from the germline V gene. The V end lost 3 bases, the J end lost 8 bases, and 11 bases lay between the germline ends. The DNA of the CDR3 is TGTGCCAGCTCACCCCAGGACAATTATGAGCAGTTCTTC. Translation gives CASSPQDNYEQFF.

About this clonotype itself: The conserved phenylalanine or tryptophan normally closing the CDR3 is absent here, so this likely arose from a read error. The chain combines TRBV12-3 or TRBV12-4 with TRBJ2-1, with TRBD2 matching 9 bases. The CDR3 totals 16 residues. Losses at the gene ends were 4 bases for V and 7 bases for J; bases not matched to a gene: 11. The CDR3 protein is CASSCSVREGWNEQFV. The CDR3 DNA reads TGTGCCAGCAGTTGTTCGGTGCGGGAGGGTTGGAATGAGCAGTTCGTC.

This clonotype occurred a few times. The chain has TRBV7-8 and TRBJ2-2; D call uncertain. CDR1 and CDR2 from the germline V gene are SGHVS and FQNEAQ. The CDR3 runs 16 residues. V lost 6 bases and J 0 bases, leaving 14 bases between the germline ends. Here the CDR3 reads CASRTSRVSNTGELFF. The DNA of the CDR3 is TGTGCCAGCAGAACTTCAAGGGTATCGAACACCGGGGAGCTGTTTTTT.